What follows are 28 T cell receptor beta chains derived from one specimen sequenced in a study of early stage breast cancer tumors. The repertoire was sequenced with immunoSEQ multiplex PCR; TCRdb's copy has only in-frame clones and lacks some. This repertoire shows 65,000 to 75,000 clones, approximately 80% found once; its top ten account for 4.7%. What was sequenced was blood. The receptors here all came from a person aged 35-55 years with breast cancer.

The rearrangement uses TRBV5-4 and TRBJ1-1; D is unclear. Germline V lookup: CDR1 SGHNT, CDR2 YYREEE (reference sequence). The CDR3 extends over 15 amino acids. V was clipped by 2 bases and J by 3 bases, with 14 bases between them. In nucleotides, the CDR3 is TGTGCCAGCAGCTTAATGAGTGCCGGGGACACTGAAGCTTTCTTT. This encodes CASSLMSAGDTEAFF.

This clone was observed a few times. The V call is TRBV11-2, the J call TRBJ2-7; 14 positions agree with TRBD2. The J segment lost 7 bases and the V segment lost 4 bases, leaving 6 bases of the junction unmatched. Germline V gives CDR1 SGHAT, CDR2 FQNNGV. The CDR3 totals 15 residues. CDR3 coding DNA: TGTGCCAGCAGCTCCGGACTAGCGGGAGGAGCGGAGCAGTACTTC. Encoded protein: CASSSGLAGGAEQYF.

The J gene is TRBJ2-3, the V gene TRBV5-4; no clear D gene. CDR3 length: 14 amino acids. Germline V gene data show CDR1 as SGHNT and CDR2 as YYREEE (reference sequence). The V gene lost 4 bases and the J gene lost 2 bases, with 11 bases spanning the gap. CDR3 DNA sequence: TGTGCCAGCAGCATGACTGGCTCCACAGATACGCAGTATTTT. As protein: CASSMTGSTDTQYF.

The gene calls are TRBV10-3 and TRBJ1-1, with D possibly being TRBD1 (6 bases). V was shortened by 5 bases and J by 1 base, with 8 bases between the two germline ends. Germline loops: CDR1 ENHRY, CDR2 SYGVKD. The CDR3 runs to 13 residues. In DNA form, the CDR3 reads TGTGCCATCAGTAAAGGGGGGAACACTGAAGCTTTCTTT. It translates to CAISKGGNTEAFF.

The V and J genes are TRBV28 and TRBJ2-5; D is possibly TRBD1 or TRBD2 (6 bases each). The V end was cut by 7 bases, the J end by 1 base, with 16 bases between. CDR1 is MDHEN and CDR2 is SYDVKM in the germline V gene. This CDR3 is 15 amino acids long. The CDR3 DNA reads as TGTGCCAGCAAGGGGGGCAGGGTGTTCCAAGAGACCCAGTACTTC. It encodes CASKGGRVFQETQYF. Complete variable domain (other parts from reference TRBV28 and TRBJ2-5): DVKVTQSSRYLVKRTGEKVFLECVQDMDHENMFWYRQDPGLGLRLIYFSYDVKMKEKGDIPEGYSVSREKKERFSLILESASTNQTSMYLCASKGGRVFQETQYFGPGTRLLVL.

The chain carries TRBV7-9 and TRBJ2-1, with 7 bases that match TRBD2. The CDR3 has 14 residues. The germline V gene has CDR1 SEHNR and CDR2 FQNEAQ (reference sequence). The junction had 3 bases not matched to a gene; V was cut back by 6 bases and J by 1 base. CDR3 nucleotide sequence: TGTGCCAGCAGTCCCGGGGGGTCCTACAATGAGCAGTTCTTC. As protein: CASSPGGSYNEQFF.

The rearrangement uses TRBV25-1 and TRBJ2-1; TRBD1 is a possible D gene (5 bases). V lost 4 bases, J lost 9 bases, and 16 bases lay in between. The CDR3 runs 14 residues. Germline lookup yields CDR1 MGHDK and CDR2 SYGVNS. The CDR3 nucleotides are TGTGCCAGCAGTGTACAGTTCCAAAGGGGTGAGCAGTTCTTC. Translating gives CASSVQFQRGEQFF.

This clone was counted only a few times. The chain uses TRBV21-1 and TRBJ2-7; the D call in the table, TRBD1, was not verified against the DNA. TRBV21-1 constitutes a pseudogene. The CDR3 loop spans 17 amino acids. This CDR3 is CASSTGTGGRSSYEQYF. The DNA for the CDR3 is TGTGCCAGCAGCACCGGGACAGGGGGCAGGAGCTCCTACGAGCAGTACTTC.

The V call is TRBV11-2, the J call TRBJ2-5; D remains ambiguous. The germline V gene has CDR1 SGHAT and CDR2 FQNNGV. The CDR3 length is 13 residues. The germline V and J ends were trimmed by 5 bases and 4 bases, with 11 bases remaining between them. The CDR3: CASSPLRTETQYF. CDR3 coding DNA: TGTGCCAGCAGCCCTCTCCGGACAGAGACCCAGTACTTC. The full variable domain, with the rest looked up from reference TRBV11-2 and TRBJ2-5, is EAGVAQSPRYKIIEKRQSVAFWCNPISGHATLYWYQQILGQGPKLLIQFQNNGVVDDSQLPKDRFSAERLKGVDSTLKIQPAKLEDSAVYLCASSPLRTETQYFGPGTRLLVL.

This chain connects TRBV6-6 to TRBJ2-1, with D tentatively TRBD1 (6 bases). Between the trimmed V and J ends, which lost 6 bases and 7 bases, there was a span of 13 bases. Germline V gene data show CDR1 as MNHNY and CDR2 as SVGAGI (reference sequence). The CDR3 sequence is 13 residues long. CDR3 amino acids: CASSRTGTNEQFF. The CDR3 DNA reads TGTGCCAGCAGCCGAACAGGGACGAATGAGCAGTTCTTC.

CDR3 loop: CASSPGGGNTIYF. As DNA, the CDR3 is TGTGCCAGCAGCCCAGGGGGAGGAAACACCATATATTTT. This chain uses TRBV5-4 with TRBJ1-3; TRBD1 matches at 7 bases. Trimming removed 4 bases from V and 4 bases from J; junction bases left unmatched: 2. Germline CDR1 is SGHNT and CDR2 is YYREEE (reference sequence). The CDR3 sequence is 13 residues long.

The chain is built from TRBV11-1 and TRBJ1-2; D uncertain. Germline values: CDR1 SGHAT, CDR2 FQDESV (reference sequence). The CDR3 length is 14 residues. Deletions cut 4 bases from V and 4 bases from J, with 13 bases between. As DNA, the CDR3 is TGTGCCAGCAGCTATGCGGCCGGGCTCTATGGCTACACCTTC. This encodes CASSYAAGLYGYTF.

About this clone: Relative to the germline gene, one junction end is altered; a read error may explain this. This chain joins TRBV7-9 and TRBJ2-1; a possible D gene is TRBD1 (5 bases). Germline loops: CDR1 SEHNR, CDR2 FQNEAQ (reference sequence). The CDR3 loop spans 15 amino acids. The CDR3 DNA sequence: TGTGCCAGCAGCTTAGCAGGTGGGGCCTACAGTGAGCAGTTCTTC. Amino acids: CASSLAGGAYSEQFF.

The chain uses TRBV28 and TRBJ1-2; D call uncertain. From germline, CDR1 is MDHEN and CDR2 SYDVKM. Trimming left V 3 bases short and J 2 bases short, with 10 bases between. The length of the CDR3 is 14 residues. DNA of the CDR3: TGTGCCAGCAGTTTTCGGGAGGGAAACTATGGCTACACCTTC. Encoded protein: CASSFREGNYGYTF.

This chain connects TRBV19 to TRBJ2-1; 7 bases are shared with TRBD2. The junction had 9 bases not matched to a gene; V was cut back by 9 bases and J by 1 base. The CDR3 sequence is 15 residues long. Germline V gene data show CDR1 as LNHDA and CDR2 as SQIVND (reference sequence). CDR3 protein: CASSPAGTSYNEQFF. The CDR3 DNA sequence: TGTGCCAGCAGCCCAGCGGGGACTTCCTACAATGAGCAGTTCTTC.

The V call is TRBV5-4, the J call TRBJ2-1; TRBD2 agrees at 10 bases. CDR1 is SGHNT and CDR2 is YYREEE in the germline V gene (reference sequence). The CDR3 covers 16 residues. With V trimmed by 3 bases and J by 9 bases, 12 bases remained unmatched. CDR3 coding DNA: TGTGCCAGCAGCTACGTCCGCCTAGCGGGAGAGGGTGAGCAGTTCTTC. Residues: CASSYVRLAGEGEQFF. Together with reference TRBV5-4 and TRBJ2-1, the CDR3 gives the full variable domain: ETGVTQSPTHLIKTRGQQVTLRCSSQSGHNTVSWYQQALGQGPQFIFQYYREEENGRGNFPPRFSGLQFPNYSSELNVNALELDDSALYLCASSYVRLAGEGEQFFGPGTRLTVL.

The chain employs TRBV30 and TRBJ1-1; 7 bases fit TRBD1. The CDR3 extends over 14 amino acids. Germline assignment: CDR1 GTSNPN and CDR2 SVGIG (reference sequence). V lost 4 bases to trimming and J lost 2 bases; unmatched junction nucleotides: 7. Here the CDR3 reads CAWNNRGPNTEAFF. CDR3 DNA: TGTGCCTGGAACAACAGGGGACCTAACACTGAAGCTTTCTTT.

This clone has just one count. This chain connects TRBV20-1 to TRBJ2-3, with D unresolved. CDR1 DFQATT and CDR2 SNEGSKA come from the germline V gene (reference sequence). This CDR3 has 11 residues. Deletions cut 0 bases from V and 14 bases from J, with 12 bases between. The CDR3 here is CSARDQALRYF. DNA for the CDR3: TGCAGTGCTAGAGATCAGGCCCTGAGGTATTTT.

This clone was counted only a few times. The chain recombines TRBV2 with TRBJ2-7; 8 bases fit TRBD1. V lost 7 bases and J lost 2; bases outside the gene matches: 16. CDR1 is SNHLY, CDR2 FYNNEI, per germline. This CDR3 has 17 residues. CDR3 DNA sequence: TGTGCCAGCATCCGCACCGGGACAGGAATTAACCCCTACGAGCAGTACTTC. This translates into CASIRTGTGINPYEQYF. Full variable domain (missing parts from reference TRBV2 and TRBJ2-7): EPEVTQTPSHQVTQMGQEVILRCVPISNHLYFYWYRQILGQKVEFLVSFYNNEISEKSEIFDDQFSVERPDGSNFTLKIRSTKLEDSAMYFCASIRTGTGINPYEQYFGPGTRLTVT.

V and J are TRBV29-1 and TRBJ2-1, with D uncertain. The germline gives CDR1 SQVTM, CDR2 ANQGSEA. V was trimmed by 2 bases and J by 5 bases, leaving 10 bases between them. This CDR3 comprises 13 residues. CDR3 amino acids: CSVEQTLNNEQFF. CDR3 in DNA: TGCAGCGTTGAACAGACTCTTAACAATGAGCAGTTCTTC.

The chain is built from TRBV30 and TRBJ1-1, with D unclear. Germline V gene lookup returns CDR1 GTSNPN and CDR2 SVGIG (reference sequence). The CDR3 is 14 amino acids. Trimming removed 1 base at V and 3 bases at J, with 12 bases between. The CDR3 region has the DNA TGTGCCTGGAGTGAATTGACCTCGCACACTGAAGCTTTCTTT. It codes for CAWSELTSHTEAFF.

CDR3 in DNA: TGTGCCAGTAGTATAGGACTAGCGGGATCCTACGAGCAGTACTTC. Translation: CASSIGLAGSYEQYF. The genes are TRBV19 and TRBJ2-7; 11 bases match TRBD2. CDR1 and CDR2 (germline): LNHDA, SQIVND (reference sequence). V gave up 1 base and J gave up 1 base; unmatched junction bases: 0. The CDR3 length is 15 residues.

The chain couples TRBV7-9 to TRBJ2-1, with 15 bases fitting TRBD2. The CDR3 runs 17 residues. Germline CDR1 reads SEHNR; CDR2 reads FQNEAQ (reference sequence). V lost 5 bases, J lost 8 bases, and 10 bases stayed unmatched. CDR3 in amino acids: CASSKWTSGRATDEQFF. The CDR3 coding sequence is TGTGCCAGCAGCAAGTGGACTAGCGGGAGGGCCACGGATGAGCAGTTCTTC.

This chain connects TRBV7-9 to TRBJ2-7; no firm D call. V was trimmed by 3 bases and J by 0 bases, leaving 12 bases between them. CDR1 and CDR2 (germline): SEHNR, FQNEAQ (reference sequence). The CDR3 spans 15 residues. DNA of the CDR3: TGTGCCAGCAGCTTTTCGAGTACTGACTCCTACGAGCAGTACTTC. This gives the protein CASSFSSTDSYEQYF.

The rearrangement joins TRBV5-4 to TRBJ1-1, with D unresolved. This CDR3 contains 13 residues. Germline V gene sequence: CDR1 SGHNT, CDR2 YYREEE (reference sequence). The V end was cut by 5 bases, the J end by 1 base, with 9 bases between. The CDR3: CASSRGENTEAFF. The CDR3 DNA reads TGTGCCAGCAGTCGCGGGGAGAACACTGAAGCTTTCTTT. Using reference TRBV5-4 and TRBJ1-1 for the parts outside the CDR3, the full variable domain is ETGVTQSPTHLIKTRGQQVTLRCSSQSGHNTVSWYQQALGQGPQFIFQYYREEENGRGNFPPRFSGLQFPNYSSELNVNALELDDSALYLCASSRGENTEAFFGQGTRLTVV.

This clone was seen more than once but under ten times. An end of the junction differs from the germline gene, which may be a read error. The CDR3 spells CASSPYEELFF. In DNA, the CDR3 is TGTGCCAGCAGCCCATATGAAGAACTGTTTTTT. This chain joins TRBV6-1 and TRBJ1-4; D ambiguous. CDR1 and CDR2 from the germline V gene are MNHNS and SASEGT. The CDR3 covers 11 residues.

The genes are TRBV9 and TRBJ2-1, with 10 bases lining up with TRBD2. In germline, CDR1 is SGDLS, CDR2 YYNGEE. Trimming cost V 3 bases and J 4 bases; bases outside gene matches: 7. This CDR3 has 16 residues. In nucleotides, the CDR3 is TGTGCCAGCAGCGCCCAAGCGGGAGGGCCTTACAATGAGCAGTTCTTC. Protein product: CASSAQAGGPYNEQFF.

This clone has only a few counts. The gene calls are TRBV9 and TRBJ2-7, with 8 nucleotides matching TRBD2. J gave up 5 bases and V 3 bases, and 10 bases lay outside the gene matches. CDR1 and CDR2 from the germline V gene are SGDLS and YYNGEE. The CDR3 spans 15 residues. In DNA, the CDR3 is TGTGCCAGCAGCGCAACCGGGACTAGTGTCCACGAGCAGTACTTC. This translates into CASSATGTSVHEQYF.